This is a list of T cell receptor beta chains from one sample in a study of cytomegalovirus exposure and HLA in healthy donors. TCRdb's copy holds only in-frame clones and misses some; the assay was immunoSEQ multiplex PCR. This sample has 120,000 or so clones, with about 85% found just once. Specimen: PBMCs. These receptor sequences come from a man aged 18 to 30 in good health and CMV-seropositive. The CDR3 runs from the conserved cysteine through the conserved F or W. Fields, in order: clone size, V gene, D gene, J gene, CDR3 protein, CDR3 DNA. A D gene is named only where the DNA matches it firmly. Clone sizes are given selectively: once, few, many, or a class where the clone is expanded.

clone size: NA
V gene: TRBV12-2
D gene: NA
J gene: TRBJ2-2
CDR3 protein: CASRFKVGLDTGELFF
CDR3 DNA: TGTGCAAGTCGCTTTAAAGTGGGACTAGACACCGGGGAGCTGTTTTTT

clone size: NA
V gene: TRBV5-6
D gene: TRBD2
J gene: TRBJ2-3
CDR3 protein: CASAILAGRDTQYF
CDR3 DNA: TGTGCCAGCGCCATCCTAGCGGGGAGAGATACGCAGTATTTT

clone size: NA
V gene: TRBV18
D gene: TRBD1
J gene: TRBJ2-7
CDR3 protein: CASSLRDSPLGQYF
CDR3 DNA: TGTGCCAGCTCACTCCGGGACAGCCCTCTCGGGCAGTACTTC

clone size: NA
V gene: TRBV2
D gene: NA
J gene: TRBJ2-7
CDR3 protein: CASSQNSYEQYF
CDR3 DNA: TGTGCCAGCAGTCAGAACTCCTACGAGCAGTACTTC

clone size: NA
V gene: TRBV5-1
D gene: NA
J gene: TRBJ1-4
CDR3 protein: CASSLGGGEKLFF
CDR3 DNA: TGCGCCAGCAGCTTGGGAGGTGGTGAAAAACTGTTTTTT

clone size: NA
V gene: TRBV2
D gene: NA
J gene: TRBJ2-5
CDR3 protein: CASSGVRAETQYF
CDR3 DNA: TGTGCCAGCAGCGGGGTGAGGGCGGAGACCCAGTACTTC

clone size: NA
V gene: TRBV5-6
D gene: NA
J gene: TRBJ2-7
CDR3 protein: CASSAEGYEQYF
CDR3 DNA: TGTGCCAGCAGCGCGGAGGGTTACGAGCAGTACTTC

clone size: NA
V gene: TRBV5-1
D gene: NA
J gene: TRBJ1-6
CDR3 protein: CASSLNQVVSYNSPLHF
CDR3 DNA: TGCGCCAGCAGCTTGAACCAGGTCGTCTCCTATAATTCACCCCTCCACTTT

clone size: NA
V gene: TRBV7-2
D gene: NA
J gene: TRBJ2-1
CDR3 protein: CASSLAGTSSYNEQFF
CDR3 DNA: TGTGCCAGCAGCTTAGCGGGAACTAGCTCCTACAATGAGCAGTTCTTC

clone size: NA
V gene: TRBV4-1
D gene: NA
J gene: TRBJ1-1
CDR3 protein: CASSPRSANTEAFF
CDR3 DNA: TGCGCCAGCAGCCCGAGGTCAGCGAACACTGAAGCTTTCTTT

clone size: NA
V gene: TRBV21-1
D gene: NA
J gene: TRBJ2-7
CDR3 protein: CASKFRDNSYEQYF
CDR3 DNA: TGTGCCAGCAAGTTCCGGGACAACTCCTACGAGCAGTACTTC

clone size: NA
V gene: TRBV4-1
D gene: TRBD1
J gene: TRBJ2-2
CDR3 protein: CASSQRPKQGAGGELFF
CDR3 DNA: TGCGCCAGCAGCCAAAGACCGAAACAGGGGGCGGGCGGGGAGCTGTTTTTT

clone size: NA
V gene: TRBV4-1
D gene: TRBD2
J gene: TRBJ2-1
CDR3 protein: CASSQIPGTSGNEQFF
CDR3 DNA: TGCGCCAGCAGCCAAATACCCGGGACTAGCGGCAATGAGCAGTTCTTC

clone size: NA
V gene: TRBV5-6
D gene: TRBD1
J gene: TRBJ1-6
CDR3 protein: CASSLRDRGRDSPLHF
CDR3 DNA: TGTGCCAGCAGCTTGAGGGACAGGGGGCGAGATTCACCCCTCCACTTT

clone size: few
V gene: TRBV27
D gene: NA
J gene: TRBJ2-7
CDR3 protein: CASSLAGFYEQYF
CDR3 DNA: TGTGCCAGCAGTTTAGCAGGATTCTACGAGCAGTACTTC

clone size: few
V gene: TRBV4-3
D gene: NA
J gene: TRBJ2-5
CDR3 protein: CASSQGNSPAQGTSQETQYF
CDR3 DNA: TGCGCCAGCAGCCAAGGAAATTCCCCCGCCCAGGGCACCAGCCAAGAGACCCAGTACTTC

clone size: NA
V gene: TRBV7-8
D gene: NA
J gene: TRBJ2-3
CDR3 protein: CASSLARGGTDTQYF
CDR3 DNA: TGTGCCAGCAGCTTAGCACGGGGTGGGACAGATACGCAGTATTTT

clone size: NA
V gene: TRBV5-1
D gene: NA
J gene: TRBJ2-1
CDR3 protein: CASSLDTGLYNEQFF
CDR3 DNA: TGCGCCAGCAGCTTGGACACCGGACTCTACAATGAGCAGTTCTTC

clone size: NA
V gene: TRBV5-4
D gene: TRBD2
J gene: TRBJ2-3
CDR3 protein: CASSSTSGGPTDTQYF
CDR3 DNA: TGTGCCAGCAGCTCAACTAGCGGGGGGCCCACAGATACGCAGTATTTT

clone size: NA
V gene: TRBV19
D gene: TRBD1
J gene: TRBJ1-1
CDR3 protein: CASSIDRGAEAFF
CDR3 DNA: TGTGCCAGTAGTATCGACAGGGGGGCTGAAGCTTTCTTT

clone size: NA
V gene: TRBV30
D gene: TRBD2
J gene: TRBJ2-5
CDR3 protein: CAWSSATSGGLGETQYF
CDR3 DNA: TGTGCCTGGAGTTCCGCGACTAGCGGGGGTTTGGGAGAGACCCAGTACTTC

clone size: NA
V gene: TRBV10-3
D gene: NA
J gene: TRBJ2-1
CDR3 protein: CAINAGRLNEQFF
CDR3 DNA: TGTGCCATCAATGCGGGTCGTCTCAATGAGCAGTTCTTC

clone size: NA
V gene: TRBV9
D gene: TRBD1
J gene: TRBJ1-2
CDR3 protein: CASSLSGTGNGYTF
CDR3 DNA: TGTGCCAGCAGCCTATCCGGGACAGGGAATGGCTACACCTTC

clone size: NA
V gene: TRBV6-6
D gene: TRBD1
J gene: TRBJ1-6
CDR3 protein: CASSYQRGQGGSPLHF
CDR3 DNA: TGTGCCAGCAGTTACCAACGTGGACAGGGCGGTTCACCCCTCCACTTT

clone size: NA
V gene: TRBV19
D gene: NA
J gene: TRBJ2-7
CDR3 protein: CASSMGPKSSYEQYF
CDR3 DNA: TGTGCCAGTAGTATGGGGCCGAAATCCTCTTACGAGCAGTACTTC

clone size: NA
V gene: TRBV30
D gene: TRBD2
J gene: TRBJ2-2
CDR3 protein: CACSPGLAKSRELFF
CDR3 DNA: TGTGCCTGCAGCCCGGGACTAGCGAAATCACGGGAGCTGTTTTTT

clone size: NA
V gene: TRBV6-5
D gene: NA
J gene: TRBJ1-2
CDR3 protein: CASRRTGSLYGYTF
CDR3 DNA: TGTGCCAGCAGACGCACAGGGTCCCTCTATGGCTACACCTTC

clone size: NA
V gene: TRBV6-6
D gene: TRBD1
J gene: TRBJ1-6
CDR3 protein: CASSSPTGADNSPLHF
CDR3 DNA: TGTGCCAGCAGTTCCCCGACAGGGGCGGATAATTCACCCCTCCACTTT